This T cell receptor (beta chain) was found in a study of cytomegalovirus exposure and HLA in healthy donors (dated by TCRdb to about 2017). About the study as a whole: An earlier analysis of 587 of the donors reported 276 Gb of sequence data and some 110 million unique TCR beta sequences obtained from about 170 million T cells. Roughly 300 gigabases of sequencing data and around 90 million unique TCR sequences made up an early release that covered 640 HLA-typed donors. Typing coverage varied by locus: 629-630 donors for A, B, C, DRB1 and DQB1; approximately 520 for DQA1; nearly 610 for DPA1; more than 450 for DPB1. Because of strong linkage in the cohort, roughly five DR-DQ haplotypes were treated as single units for association and clustering. To decide whether each TCR beta V gene segment behaved as functional or pseudogenic, an earlier analysis of some 600 of the donors relied on high-throughput TCR beta sequencing. Rather than using new phenotypic data, the later analysis identified candidate immune exposures from TCR beta sequences and from how often those sequences occurred across donors. Among about 390 genotyped donors of the cohort, an average of 235,054 unique TCR beta nucleotide sequences were sequenced per donor, roughly 20% of them non-productive. In a later genetic analysis, genome-wide SNP genotypes for about 65% of the 666 donors were used, and that subset was treated as a discovery cohort. In addition to the first cohort of around 670 subjects, a separate validation cohort of 130 or so different subjects was used. Donor age, sex, ethnicity and CMV serostatus were collected together with the repertoire data. Both class I and class II loci were covered by HLA typing, at four-digit resolution. Using immunosequencing, the study profiled T cell repertoires from roughly 650 subjects and related those repertoires to cytomegalovirus serostatus. To predict cytomegalovirus infection status, the study combined high-throughput TCR immunosequencing, statistical association of individual TCRs with disease status, and machine learning. All discovery cohort repertoires had been generated on a single sequencing platform. Of the approximately 400 genotyped donors, 65% to 90% were placed in the genetic ancestry cluster associated with self-reported Caucasian donors. A later analysis re-analyzed previously published TCR beta repertoires from 666 donors and added high-resolution HLA genotyping to study TCR occurrence patterns. The study aimed to test whether signatures of past pathogen exposure could be identified by cataloging public T cell receptors.

In total, approximately 700 healthy bone marrow donors made up the cohort. Cohort members were all nominally healthy when sampled, although unrecorded immune exposures were likely present. The donor tested CMV seronegative and was one of the 352 seronegative cohort members. Every donor gave a peripheral blood sample, and the peripheral blood mononuclear cells from that sample were used for TCR beta sequencing. Genomic DNA extraction from the blood cell samples was performed with the Qiagen DNeasy Blood Extraction Kit. To note about this clone: Its antigen is not yet known. The junction and the germline gene differ at one end; a read error may be behind it.

CDR1 and CDR2, looked up from the germline V gene (reference sequence), are SSHAT and FNYEAQ. Reading from cysteine to phenylalanine, the CDR3 counts 13 amino acids. Just CDR3 DNA is preserved here, 39 bases in frame from base 1. General conclusions and limits of the study: This cohort had only TCR beta chains sequenced, and the lack of alpha or paired-chain data limited which features could be detected. When HLA alleles, especially DR and DQ, strongly co-occurred, attributing TCR associations to individual alleles was difficult. A cluster of highly shared sequence variants was judged likely to represent a technical artifact of the sequencing pipeline. A further reported finding was that TCR beta sequences accurately predicted the HLA-A and HLA-B alleles for most subjects in the first cohort. In vitro tests confirmed that a few of the cytomegalovirus-associated TCR beta chains recognize cytomegalovirus antigens. A later genetic analysis associated a missense DCLRE1C variant with V-gene and J-gene trimming of TCR beta chains, and an independent cohort replicated the association. According to a later analysis, most CMV-associated TCR beta chains appeared to be HLA-restricted, and the HLA associations seemed to be driven largely by CMV exposure. Cytomegalovirus status was reported to be diagnosed by the classifier with high specificity and sensitivity in both the original and validation cohorts. In the study, approximately 160 TCR beta chains were listed as associated with cytomegalovirus. CMV serostatus was the only immune exposure information available for the cohort. Presence/absence analyses assumed roughly uniform sequencing depth across donors, an assumption that may not hold. Correlated functional status among segregating V segments might be attributable to linkage disequilibrium, but an unknown experimental factor could not be ruled out. Compared with equally common non-associated chains, HLA-associated TCR beta chains in a later analysis were more clonally expanded and had lower generation probabilities. Broadly in line with IMGT annotations, most TCR beta V segments showed up in productive rearrangements about 87% or about 30% of the time in an earlier analysis of about 500 of the donors. A later analysis reported that several top co-occurrence clusters appeared linked to parvovirus B19, influenza, CMV and Epstein-Barr virus. Because counts were too low, roughly 16 rarely observed V segments, including chromosome 9 orphons, were left out of the earlier analysis of approximately 500 of the donors. In a later analysis, 16,951 TCR beta sequences were associated with specific HLA alleles at a false discovery rate of 0.05. The authors suggested that the approach could potentially be generalized to other disease states and immunological phenotypes. In a later analysis, TCR association rates were found to vary across HLA loci, with the most associated TCRs seen for DRB1 alleles and the fewest for HLA-C alleles. Most TCR sequences were observed very rarely across donors, whereas some public TCRs were present in many individuals. A later genetic analysis reported fewer N-insertions in productive TCRs among donors in an Asian-associated ancestry cluster than the roughly 720-donor mean. Some IMGT-functional V segments, including TRBV6-2 and TRBV6-3, could not be distinguished by the 87-base-pair reads and were therefore excluded. Because HLA typing was unavailable for some donors at each locus, only the typed subset was used in association tests.

The method behind the library was the immunoSEQ multiplex PCR assay. A mixture of 60 forward primers for TCR Vbeta segments and 13 reverse primers for TCR Jbeta segments was used in the multiplex PCR. Amplification of the CDR3 region of rearranged TCR beta genes was performed with a multiplex PCR assay on genomic DNA. On the Illumina HiSeq System, the amplified TCR beta libraries were sequenced as 87-base-pair reads. Regarding the original processing steps: Across the 640 or so repertoires, a later analysis counted roughly 84 million unique TCR beta chains, 8.5 million to 12 million of which were shared by at least two donors. Raw reads were error-corrected and collapsed into unique sequences by a nearest-neighbor algorithm in which closely related sequences were merged to remove PCR and sequencing errors. Alignment of CDR3 sequences to IMGT reference sequences was used to assign V, D and J gene segments. For a sequence to be retained, a match of at least six nucleotides was required to both a V gene segment and a J gene segment. A rearrangement counted as productive if the CDR3 had no stop codons and remained in frame with V and J, and every other rearrangement counted as non-productive. Following IMGT convention, CDR3 was defined as the stretch from the second conserved V-encoded cysteine up to the conserved J-encoded phenylalanine. Sequences without an unambiguous match to a single V gene segment were excluded from the earlier analysis of 450 to 650 of the donors. An earlier analysis of a few hundred of the donors classified V segments as functional when productive rearrangements were above 56.7% and as segregating when the standard deviation between donors was above 5%. A statistical classification framework was developed to diagnose cytomegalovirus status using the catalog of TCR beta chain sequences. A later analysis assigned V and J genes by comparing TCR nucleotide sequences with IMGT/GENE-DB human TR gene sequences. The TCRdist pipeline was used in a later analysis to assign CDR3 sequences and most-parsimonious VDJ recombination scenarios. In a later analysis, each TCR beta chain was defined by its CDR3 amino acid sequence together with its V-gene family, and reads without a unique V-gene family were excluded. To address suspected cross-contamination and a sequencing artifact, a later analysis removed some 620 highly shared, low-generation-probability nucleotide sequences. For each public chain, a later analysis derived a clonal expansion index from normalized ranks of inferred template counts within each repertoire. In a later analysis, generation probabilities were computed using a VDJ recombination model fitted to out-of-frame rearrangements, and the results were checked against IGoR. In a later analysis, hypergeometric tests were used to score TCR-TCR, TCR-HLA and TCR-CMV co-occurrence, with a repertoire-size bias correction applied to TCR pairs. In a later analysis, false discovery rates were estimated by permuting HLA or CMV assignments 20 times. In a later analysis, co-occurring TCRs were grouped using DBSCAN, and TCRdist sequence similarity was added for clustering within HLA-allele-positive subsets. For co-occurrence clustering, repertoires with fewer than 30,000 or more than 120,000 public chains were excluded, along with 5 or 6 repertoires with anomalous nucleotide sharing. This immuneACCESS table, as held by TCRdb, lists in-frame sequences with V and J called but not all clones. Of the missing ones, under half trace to an unresolved V gene in checked studies; the others have no known cause. The V and J calls and clone size are taken from that table; D and trimming were inferred from the DNA. In this sample the table shows about 200,000 clones, about four fifths of which occur a single time. Approximately 2.8% of the sample comes from the top ten.

The sequenced sample was PBMCs. This clonotype originated in a man under 40 in good health and CMV-seronegative. The chain is assembled from TRBV7-7 and TRBJ2-7; 7 central nucleotides agree with TRBD1. The CDR3 amino acid sequence is: CASSPRQGYEQYF. The sequence in DNA is TGTGCTAGCAGCCCCCGACAGGGATACGAGCAGTACTTC.